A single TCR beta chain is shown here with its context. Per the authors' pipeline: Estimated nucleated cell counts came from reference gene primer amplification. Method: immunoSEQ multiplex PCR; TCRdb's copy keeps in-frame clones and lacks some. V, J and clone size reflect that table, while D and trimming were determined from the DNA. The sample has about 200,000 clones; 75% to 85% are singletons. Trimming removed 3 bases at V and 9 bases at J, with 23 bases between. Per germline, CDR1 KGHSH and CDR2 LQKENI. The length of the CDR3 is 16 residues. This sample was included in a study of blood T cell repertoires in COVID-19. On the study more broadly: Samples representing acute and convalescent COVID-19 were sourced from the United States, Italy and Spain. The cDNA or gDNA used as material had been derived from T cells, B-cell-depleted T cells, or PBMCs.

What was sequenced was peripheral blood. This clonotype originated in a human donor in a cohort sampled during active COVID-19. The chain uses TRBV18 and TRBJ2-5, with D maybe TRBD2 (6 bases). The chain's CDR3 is CASSPPGRPLSGAQYF. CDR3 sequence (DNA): TGTGCCAGCTCACCGCCCGGCAGACCACTATCGGGGGCCCAGTACTTC.